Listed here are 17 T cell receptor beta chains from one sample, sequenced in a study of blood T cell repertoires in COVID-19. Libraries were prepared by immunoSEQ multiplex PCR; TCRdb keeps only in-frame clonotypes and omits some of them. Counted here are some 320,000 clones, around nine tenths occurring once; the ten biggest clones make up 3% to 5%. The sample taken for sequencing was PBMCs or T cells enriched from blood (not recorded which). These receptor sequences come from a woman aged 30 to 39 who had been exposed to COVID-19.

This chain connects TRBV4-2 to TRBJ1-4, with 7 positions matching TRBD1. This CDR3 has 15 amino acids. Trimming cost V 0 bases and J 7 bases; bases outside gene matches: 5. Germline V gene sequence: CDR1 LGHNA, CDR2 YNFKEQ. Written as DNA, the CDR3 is TGTGCCAGCAGCCAAGAGAGACAGGGAGGTGAAAAACTGTTTTTT. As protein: CASSQERQGGEKLFF.

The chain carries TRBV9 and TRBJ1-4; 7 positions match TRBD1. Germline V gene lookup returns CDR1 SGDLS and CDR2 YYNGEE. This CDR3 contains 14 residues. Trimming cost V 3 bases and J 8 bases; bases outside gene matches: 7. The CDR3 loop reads CASSAQGGMEKLFF. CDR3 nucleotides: TGTGCCAGCAGCGCCCAGGGGGGAATGGAAAAACTGTTTTTT.

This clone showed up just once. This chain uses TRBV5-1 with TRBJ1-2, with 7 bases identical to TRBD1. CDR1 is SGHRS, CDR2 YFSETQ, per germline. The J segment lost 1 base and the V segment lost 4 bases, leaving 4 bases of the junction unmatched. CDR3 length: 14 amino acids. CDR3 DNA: TGCGCCAGCAGCCGGGACAGCCTTAACTATGGCTACACCTTC. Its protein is CASSRDSLNYGYTF.

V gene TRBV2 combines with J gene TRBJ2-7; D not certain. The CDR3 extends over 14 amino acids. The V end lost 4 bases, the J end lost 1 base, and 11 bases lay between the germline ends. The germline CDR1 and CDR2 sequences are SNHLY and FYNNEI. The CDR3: CASSASGGSYEQYF. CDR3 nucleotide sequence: TGTGCCAGCAGTGCGTCGGGTGGGTCCTACGAGCAGTACTTC.

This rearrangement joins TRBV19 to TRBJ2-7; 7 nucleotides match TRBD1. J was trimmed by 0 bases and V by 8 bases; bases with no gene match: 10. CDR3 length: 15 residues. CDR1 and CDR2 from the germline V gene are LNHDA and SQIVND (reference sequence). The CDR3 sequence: CASGDPGTVSYEQYF. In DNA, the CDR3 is TGTGCCAGTGGCGACCCGGGGACAGTCTCCTACGAGCAGTACTTC.

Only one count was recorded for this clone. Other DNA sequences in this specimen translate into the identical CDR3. Written as DNA, the CDR3 is TGCGCCAGCAGCCAAGATTTAGAAGAGACCCAGTACTTC. Translated, it gives CASSQDLEETQYF. The chain is built from TRBV4-1 and TRBJ2-5, with unresolved D. The ends were cut back, 0 bases at V and 3 bases at J, with 5 bases in the middle. Per germline, CDR1 MGHRA and CDR2 YSYEKL. This CDR3 region has 13 residues.

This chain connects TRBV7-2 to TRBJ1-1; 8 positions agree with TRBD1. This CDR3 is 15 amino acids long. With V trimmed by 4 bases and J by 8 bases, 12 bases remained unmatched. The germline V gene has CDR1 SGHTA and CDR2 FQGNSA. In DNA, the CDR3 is TGTGCCAGCAGCTCATCCCAGGGGGCAAGAGGGGAAGCTTTCTTT. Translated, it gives CASSSSQGARGEAFF.

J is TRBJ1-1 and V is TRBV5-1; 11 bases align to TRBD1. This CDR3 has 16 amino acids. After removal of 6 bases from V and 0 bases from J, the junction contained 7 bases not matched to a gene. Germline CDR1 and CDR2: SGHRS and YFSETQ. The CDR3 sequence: CASKPGQGAMNTEAFF. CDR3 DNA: TGCGCCAGCAAGCCCGGACAGGGGGCCATGAACACTGAAGCTTTCTTT.

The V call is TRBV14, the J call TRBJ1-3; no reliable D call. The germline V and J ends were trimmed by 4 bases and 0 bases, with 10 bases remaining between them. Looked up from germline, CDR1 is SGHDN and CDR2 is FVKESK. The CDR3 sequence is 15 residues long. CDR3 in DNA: TGTGCCAGCAGCCCCCACCTGAGCTCTGGAAACACCATATATTTT. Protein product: CASSPHLSSGNTIYF.

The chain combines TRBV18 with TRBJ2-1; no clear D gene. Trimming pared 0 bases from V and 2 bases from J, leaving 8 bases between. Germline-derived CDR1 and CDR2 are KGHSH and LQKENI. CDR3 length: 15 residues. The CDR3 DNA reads TGTGCCAGCTCACCACCCAGCGCCGCCTACAATGAGCAGTTCTTC. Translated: CASSPPSAAYNEQFF.

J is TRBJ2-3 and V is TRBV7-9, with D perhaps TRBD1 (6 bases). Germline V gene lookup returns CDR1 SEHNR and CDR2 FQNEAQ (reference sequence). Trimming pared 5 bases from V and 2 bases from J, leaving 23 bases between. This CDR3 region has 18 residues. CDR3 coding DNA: TGTGCCAGCAGCCTCATTCTTGCTACAGGGACCCTCACAGATACGCAGTATTTT. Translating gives CASSLILATGTLTDTQYF.

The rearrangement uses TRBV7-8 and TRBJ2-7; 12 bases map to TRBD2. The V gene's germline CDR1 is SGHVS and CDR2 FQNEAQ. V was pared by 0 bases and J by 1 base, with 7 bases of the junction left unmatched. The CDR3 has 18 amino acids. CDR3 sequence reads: CASSLAPSGGVSSYEQYF. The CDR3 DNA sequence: TGTGCCAGCAGCTTAGCGCCTAGCGGGGGGGTTTCGTCCTACGAGCAGTACTTC.

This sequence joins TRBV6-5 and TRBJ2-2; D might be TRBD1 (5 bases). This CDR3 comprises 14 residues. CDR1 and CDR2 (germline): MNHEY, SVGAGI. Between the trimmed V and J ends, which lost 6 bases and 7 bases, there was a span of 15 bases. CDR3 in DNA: TGTGCCAGCAGGACGCAGGGAAGTAACGGGGAGCTGTTTTTT. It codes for CASRTQGSNGELFF.

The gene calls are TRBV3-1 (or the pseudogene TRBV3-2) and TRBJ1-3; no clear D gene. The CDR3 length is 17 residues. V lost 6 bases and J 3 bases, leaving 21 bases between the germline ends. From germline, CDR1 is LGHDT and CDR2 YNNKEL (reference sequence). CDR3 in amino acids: CASSLNMADWFGNTIYF. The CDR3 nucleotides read TGTGCCAGCAGTCTAAATATGGCCGACTGGTTTGGAAACACCATATATTTT.

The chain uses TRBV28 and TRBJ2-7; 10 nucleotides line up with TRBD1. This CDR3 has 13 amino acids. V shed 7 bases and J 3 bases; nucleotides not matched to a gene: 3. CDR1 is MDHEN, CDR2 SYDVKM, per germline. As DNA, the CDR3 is TGTGCCAGCAAGACAGGGGGCGGCTACGAGCAGTACTTC. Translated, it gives CASKTGGGYEQYF.

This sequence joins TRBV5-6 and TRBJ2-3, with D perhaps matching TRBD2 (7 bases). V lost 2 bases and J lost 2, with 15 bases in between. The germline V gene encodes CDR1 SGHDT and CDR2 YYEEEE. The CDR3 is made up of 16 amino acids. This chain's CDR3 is CASSFMGGPSTDTQYF. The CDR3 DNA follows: TGTGCCAGCAGCTTTATGGGGGGGCCCTCCACAGATACGCAGTATTTT.

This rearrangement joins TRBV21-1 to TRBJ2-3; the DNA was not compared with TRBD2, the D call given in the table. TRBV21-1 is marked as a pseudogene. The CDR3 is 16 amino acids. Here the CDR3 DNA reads TGTGCCAGCAGCAAAGAGGCAGAGCACTACACAGATACGCAGTATTTT. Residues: CASSKEAEHYTDTQYF.